One TCR beta chain is described in this entry. Its antigen is not identified. The authors ran a second PCR of roughly 6 to 12 cycles using a sample-barcoded 5' primer and a J-beta primer mix. Every sample gave at least 2.5 million paired-end reads containing CDR3. TCRdb ran MiXCR on the 5' RACE reads and lists one entry per CDR3 protein. The sample carries about 830,000 distinct CDR3 sequences, roughly 50% recorded once. The CDR3 spans 15 residues. Germline loops: CDR1 LNHNV, CDR2 YYDKDF (reference sequence). The ends lost 5 bases at V and 2 bases at J; junction bases unmatched: 6. The sample originates from a study of blood T cells in healthy people across ages. Study observations and caveats: Older individuals had lower TCR beta diversity per million T cells (the decline was roughly linear).

The donors, all healthy, were Caucasians living in Russia, aged about 6 to 90. Per sample, a minimum of 6 million PBMCs were isolated. The chain is built from TRBV15 and TRBJ2-3; TRBD2 agrees at 8 bases. Sample: blood. This receptor was taken from a man aged 25 to 45 in good health. As DNA, the CDR3 is TGTGCCACCAGCCTTCCGCGGGAGGACACAGATACGCAGTATTTT. Translating gives CATSLPREDTDTQYF.